What follows are 6 T cell receptor beta chains derived from one specimen sequenced in a study of T cell changes during pregnancy in multiple sclerosis. The assay was immunoSEQ multiplex PCR, and TCRdb's table has in-frame clones only and misses some. Here the sample spans about 40,000 clones, 91% being singletons. This material consisted of CD8+ T cells from peripheral blood mononuclear cells, taken before pregnancy. The receptor source for this set is a female donor with multiple sclerosis, enrolled in a pregnancy study.

The chain links TRBV7-2 to TRBJ1-2; a weak D match, TRBD1 (5 bases). Germline V gene sequence: CDR1 SGHTA, CDR2 FQGNSA. This CDR3 is 15 amino acids long. Trimming took 5 bases from V and 8 from J, leaving 21 bases between them. CDR3 protein: CASSLGGGVASGYTF. The CDR3, as DNA: TGTGCCAGCAGCCTAGGCGGAGGGGTCGCCAGCGGCTACACCTTC.

The chain employs TRBV6-6 and TRBJ2-7; the match to TRBD2 covers 8 bases. The CDR3 runs 14 residues. Germline V CDR1 and CDR2: MNHNY, SVGAGI (reference sequence). Trimming cost V 5 bases and J 5 bases; bases outside gene matches: 8. The CDR3 loop is CASSSPGLGDEQYF. The DNA of the CDR3 is TGTGCCAGCAGTAGTCCGGGACTAGGGGACGAGCAGTACTTC.

The rearrangement links TRBV5-6 to TRBJ2-5; 8 bases line up with TRBD1. The CDR3 covers 15 residues. Germline trimming cut 4 bases from V and 5 bases from J; bases unmatched to any gene: 10. Per germline, CDR1 SGHDT and CDR2 YYEEEE. The CDR3 is CASSAGTGLAETQYF. In DNA form, the CDR3 reads TGTGCCAGCAGCGCCGGGACAGGATTAGCGGAGACCCAGTACTTC.

The rearrangement joins TRBV28 to TRBJ2-6, with D hard to call. V lost 6 bases and J 1 base, leaving 16 bases between the germline ends. This CDR3 region has 17 residues. Germline V gene lookup returns CDR1 MDHEN and CDR2 SYDVKM. The CDR3 protein is CASSSPISLSGANVLTF. CDR3 DNA: TGTGCCAGCAGCTCCCCTATCTCCCTGTCTGGGGCCAACGTCCTGACTTTC.

CDR3: CSVGTGDDYGYTF. DNA for the CDR3: TGCAGCGTTGGGACAGGGGATGACTATGGCTACACCTTC. V and J are TRBV29-1 and TRBJ1-2; 9 bases are a match to TRBD1. Germline loops: CDR1 SQVTM, CDR2 ANQGSEA. The length of the CDR3 is 13 residues. V was clipped by 4 bases and J by 3 bases; unmatched bases: 3. The full variable domain, with the rest looked up from reference TRBV29-1 and TRBJ1-2, is SAVISQKPSRDICQRGTSLTIQCQVDSQVTMMFWYRQQPGQSLTLIATANQGSEATYESGFVIDKFPISRPNLTFSTLTVSNMSPEDSSIYLCSVGTGDDYGYTFGSGTRLTVV.

This clone is a singleton in its sample. V and J are TRBV19 and TRBJ2-1; a possible D gene is TRBD1 (7 bases). The CDR3 loop spans 17 amino acids. Trimming stripped 5 bases from V and 0 bases from J, with 17 bases between. CDR1 is LNHDA and CDR2 is SQIVND in the germline V gene (reference sequence). The CDR3 nucleotides are TGTGCCAGTAGTGGGCCCAGGGGGGAAAGCTCCTACAATGAGCAGTTCTTC. Amino acids: CASSGPRGESSYNEQFF.